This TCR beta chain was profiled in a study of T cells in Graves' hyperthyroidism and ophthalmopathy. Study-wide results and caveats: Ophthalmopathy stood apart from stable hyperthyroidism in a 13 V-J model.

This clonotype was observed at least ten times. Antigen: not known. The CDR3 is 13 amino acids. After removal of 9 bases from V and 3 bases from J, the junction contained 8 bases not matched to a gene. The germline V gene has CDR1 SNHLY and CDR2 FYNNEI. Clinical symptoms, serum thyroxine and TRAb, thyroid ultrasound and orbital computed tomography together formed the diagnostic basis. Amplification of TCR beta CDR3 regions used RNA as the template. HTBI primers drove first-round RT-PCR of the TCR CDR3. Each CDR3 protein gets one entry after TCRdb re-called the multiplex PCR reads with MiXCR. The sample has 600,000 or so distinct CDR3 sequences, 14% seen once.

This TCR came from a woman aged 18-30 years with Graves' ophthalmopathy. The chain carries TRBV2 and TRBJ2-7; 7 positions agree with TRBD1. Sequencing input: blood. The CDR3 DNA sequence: TGTGCCAGTGGTTCCGACAGGGTCTACGAGCAGTACTTC. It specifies CASGSDRVYEQYF.